This passage covers 28 T cell receptor beta chains from one sample sequenced in a study of OX40 agonist ivuxolimab in advanced cancers. Sequencing was performed with immunoSEQ multiplex PCR; in TCRdb, only in-frame clones are kept and a portion is missing. The repertoire holds about 46,000 clones, more than 75% seen once, with 3.9% in the top ten. The input for sequencing was CD4+ or CD8+ T cells sorted from blood, taken in a trial of the OX40 agonist ivuxolimab. The receptors were gathered from an adult with an advanced solid tumor such as melanoma, head and neck, liver or kidney cancer.

The chain employs TRBV6-8 and TRBJ2-7, with a tentative D call TRBD1 (6 bases). The CDR3 consists of 13 residues. Deletions cut 6 bases from V and 1 base from J, with 10 bases between. From germline, CDR1 is MNHGY and CDR2 SAAAGT. CDR3 residues: CASRHRDSYEQYF. The DNA of the CDR3 is TGTGCCAGCAGGCACAGGGATTCCTACGAGCAGTACTTC.

The chain is built from TRBV28 and TRBJ2-2, with no clear D. The CDR3 length is 13 residues. V lost 7 bases to trimming and J lost 6 bases, with 12 bases between them. Germline CDR1 reads MDHEN; CDR2 reads SYDVKM. CDR3 region: CASTPSGPGELFF. CDR3 DNA: TGTGCCAGCACCCCCAGTGGACCCGGGGAGCTGTTTTTT.

This clone was counted between two and nine times. The V gene is TRBV5-4, the J gene TRBJ2-2; D is ambiguous. Trimming removed 6 bases at V and 3 bases at J, with 15 bases between. The length of the CDR3 is 15 residues. Germline V gene data show CDR1 as SGHNT and CDR2 as YYREEE (reference sequence). The CDR3 region has the DNA TGTGCCAGCACCCGGGTGGAAGAAGACACCGGGGAGCTGTTTTTT. Its protein is CASTRVEEDTGELFF.

CDR3 protein: CAIGGQRSSSGNTIYF. CDR3 bases: TGTGCCATAGGGGGACAGCGTTCGAGCTCTGGAAACACCATATATTTT. V usage is TRBV28 and J usage is TRBJ1-3; 7 nucleotides agree with TRBD1. Germline values: CDR1 MDHEN, CDR2 SYDVKM. This CDR3 comprises 16 residues. Germline trimming cut 10 bases from V and 0 bases from J; bases unmatched to any gene: 12.

The chain links TRBV5-4 to TRBJ1-1, with D possibly matching TRBD1 (5 bases). This CDR3 comprises 14 residues. The germline V gene has CDR1 SGHNT and CDR2 YYREEE (reference sequence). Trimming pared 2 bases from V and 0 bases from J, leaving 8 bases between. The CDR3 protein is CASSFGTLNTEAFF. The CDR3 DNA is TGTGCCAGCAGCTTCGGGACGCTGAACACTGAAGCTTTCTTT.

The chain is built from TRBV19 and TRBJ2-2, with 8 bases lining up with TRBD1. Germline V CDR1 and CDR2: LNHDA, SQIVND (reference sequence). The J segment lost 5 bases and the V segment lost 6 bases, leaving 14 bases of the junction unmatched. The CDR3 is 17 residues long. This chain's CDR3 is CASSDTYQGAGTGELFF. DNA of the CDR3: TGTGCCAGTAGCGACACTTACCAGGGGGCGGGGACCGGGGAGCTGTTTTTT.

This CDR3 is CASSSSRGSTDTQYF. CDR3 bases: TGTGCCAGCAGCTCCTCACGGGGAAGCACAGATACGCAGTATTTT. This chain joins TRBV7-8 and TRBJ2-3; a weak D match, TRBD2 (5 bases). V was clipped by 4 bases and J by 0 bases, with 11 bases between them. The CDR3 length is 15 residues. Germline lookup yields CDR1 SGHVS and CDR2 FQNEAQ.

The chain combines TRBV7-6 with TRBJ1-2; tentatively, D is TRBD1 (5 bases). The CDR3 totals 15 residues. V was shortened by 3 bases and J by 8 bases, with 19 bases between the two germline ends. Germline CDR1 SGHVS, CDR2 FNYEAQ. For the CDR3, the DNA is TGTGCCAGCAGCTTCGGGCAGGGCCGTCGAGAAGGCTACACCTTC. Its translation is CASSFGQGRREGYTF.

The J gene is TRBJ1-1, the V gene TRBV7-9, with TRBD1 identical over 7 bases. The germline CDR1 and CDR2 sequences are SEHNR and FQNEAQ (reference sequence). With 2 bases clipped from V and 0 bases from J, the junction kept 0 bases outside the gene matches. This CDR3 contains 14 residues. The CDR3 DNA follows: TGTGCCAGCAGCTTACAGGGGGTGAACACTGAAGCTTTCTTT. Translating it yields CASSLQGVNTEAFF.

The chain has TRBV19 and TRBJ2-2; the D is unclear. Trimming removed 1 base from V and 1 base from J, with 1 base in between. CDR3 size: 13 residues. CDR1 is LNHDA, CDR2 SQIVND, per germline (reference sequence). As DNA, the CDR3 is TGTGCCAGTAGTATAGGGAACACCGGGGAGCTGTTTTTT. Protein: CASSIGNTGELFF.

The chain joins TRBV11-2 to TRBJ1-1; the D is unclear. CDR1 and CDR2 from the germline V gene are SGHAT and FQNNGV. The V and J ends lost 5 bases and 0 bases respectively, with 10 bases between them. The CDR3 has 14 residues. CDR3 nucleotides: TGTGCCAGCAGCGTTGGAGGGCTGAACACTGAAGCTTTCTTT. It encodes CASSVGGLNTEAFF.

The CDR3 loop reads CASSIRGGTSGYEQYF. Written as DNA, the CDR3 is TGTGCCAGTAGTATTAGAGGGGGGACTAGCGGCTACGAGCAGTACTTC. V is TRBV19 and J is TRBJ2-7, with 11 positions matching TRBD2. Germline trimming cut 3 bases from V and 3 bases from J; bases unmatched to any gene: 7. The CDR3 consists of 16 residues. Germline CDR1 and CDR2: LNHDA and SQIVND (reference sequence).

The chain combines TRBV5-1 with TRBJ2-3, with a possible D match to TRBD1 (6 bases). V lost 6 bases and J lost 0, with 17 bases in between. The length of the CDR3 is 16 residues. Germline assignment: CDR1 SGHRS and CDR2 YFSETQ. The CDR3 sequence is CASNRQTGRSTDTQYF. CDR3 coding DNA: TGCGCCAGCAACCGACAGACAGGCCGTAGCACAGATACGCAGTATTTT.

The chain links TRBV7-3 to TRBJ2-2, with 8 bases fitting TRBD2. This CDR3 comprises 19 residues. Germline V gives CDR1 SGHTA, CDR2 FQGTGA. Trimming at V came to 4 bases and at J to 2 bases, leaving 15 bases not matched to a gene. The CDR3 DNA follows: TGTGCCAGCAGCTCACCCGGTGGTAGCGGGACATACAACACCGGGGAGCTGTTTTTT. This gives the protein CASSSPGGSGTYNTGELFF.

V is TRBV5-1 and J is TRBJ2-5; the D is unclear. CDR1 and CDR2 from the germline V gene are SGHRS and YFSETQ. Between the trimmed V and J ends, which lost 8 bases and 1 base, there was a span of 12 bases. The CDR3 is made up of 13 amino acids. The CDR3: CASPGTVQETQYF. The CDR3 nucleotides read TGCGCCAGTCCCGGAACAGTCCAAGAGACCCAGTACTTC.

The chain uses TRBV28 and TRBJ2-7; D gene uncertain. Trimming stripped 0 bases from V and 0 bases from J, with 6 bases between. CDR1 and CDR2 (germline): MDHEN, SYDVKM. This CDR3 has 14 amino acids. CDR3 region: CASSLWASSYEQYF. CDR3 DNA: TGTGCCAGCAGTTTATGGGCCAGCTCCTACGAGCAGTACTTC. The whole variable domain, remainder taken from reference TRBV28 and TRBJ2-7, is DVKVTQSSRYLVKRTGEKVFLECVQDMDHENMFWYRQDPGLGLRLIYFSYDVKMKEKGDIPEGYSVSREKKERFSLILESASTNQTSMYLCASSLWASSYEQYFGPGTRLTVT.

The chain joins TRBV4-1 to TRBJ2-2; D unresolved. V was cut by 4 bases and J by 6 bases, with 12 bases left in between. This CDR3 has 14 amino acids. Germline CDR1 reads MGHRA; CDR2 reads YSYEKL. The CDR3, as DNA: TGCGCCAGCAGCCGCAAGGGCAGCTCCGGGGAGCTGTTTTTT. This encodes CASSRKGSSGELFF.

The V gene is TRBV27, the J gene TRBJ2-1; D possibly corresponds to TRBD1 (5 bases). Deletions cut 3 bases from V and 6 bases from J, with 21 bases between. There are 17 residues in the CDR3. Germline V gene lookup returns CDR1 MNHEY and CDR2 SMNVEV (reference sequence). The CDR3 nucleotides are TGTGCCAGCAGTTTCTCTCTAAGCCCTGGGGCCCTCAATGAGCAGTTCTTC. This gives the protein CASSFSLSPGALNEQFF.

In DNA form, the CDR3 reads TGTGCCAGCAGTTCACTCTCCGGGACAGGATACAATGAGCAGTTCTTC. This gives the protein CASSSLSGTGYNEQFF. The rearrangement links TRBV28 to TRBJ2-1, with 8 nucleotides matching TRBD1. Germline assignment: CDR1 MDHEN and CDR2 SYDVKM. The V segment lost 4 bases and the J segment 4 bases; nucleotides outside the gene matches: 9. CDR3 length equals 16 residues.

The chain has TRBV29-1 and TRBJ2-7; D tentatively fits TRBD1 or TRBD2 (7 bases each). The germline V and J ends were trimmed by 7 bases and 3 bases, with 16 bases remaining between them. There are 13 residues in the CDR3. Germline values: CDR1 SQVTM, CDR2 ANQGSEA. The CDR3 is CSAAGGGNYEQYF. DNA for the CDR3: TGCAGCGCTGCAGGGGGGGGGAACTACGAGCAGTACTTC.

The V and J genes are TRBV18 and TRBJ2-3; 8 bases agree with TRBD2. The ends lost 6 bases at V and 3 bases at J; junction bases unmatched: 8. Germline V lookup: CDR1 KGHSH, CDR2 LQKENI. The length of the CDR3 is 15 residues. CDR3 loop: CASSRAGVRTDTQYF. The DNA of the CDR3 is TGTGCCAGCTCCAGAGCGGGAGTGAGAACAGATACGCAGTATTTT.

The rearrangement joins TRBV15 to TRBJ1-1; D gene uncertain. Deletions cut 0 bases from V and 1 base from J, with 6 bases between. Germline V CDR1 and CDR2: LNHNV, YYDKDF (reference sequence). The CDR3 is 14 amino acids. CDR3 coding DNA: TGTGCCACCAGCAGAGATCTAGGGAACACTGAAGCTTTCTTT. Encoded protein: CATSRDLGNTEAFF.

This clone occurred once. V is TRBV6-6 and J is TRBJ1-5, with a tentative D call TRBD1 (5 bases). CDR3 length: 13 amino acids. CDR1 and CDR2 (germline): MNHNY, SVGAGI (reference sequence). V was cut by 0 bases and J by 6 bases, with 6 bases left in between. The CDR3 loop reads CASSYSTVQPQHF. DNA for the CDR3: TGTGCCAGCAGTTACTCGACAGTTCAGCCCCAGCATTTT.

This chain links TRBV5-1 with TRBJ2-5, with 7 bases lining up with TRBD2. The CDR3 spans 16 residues. Germline V gene lookup returns CDR1 SGHRS and CDR2 YFSETQ. With 0 bases clipped from V and 5 bases from J, the junction kept 10 bases outside the gene matches. CDR3 nucleotides: TGCGCCAGCAGCTTGGCCGGGGTAGCGGGTTCGGAGACCCAGTACTTC. This translates into CASSLAGVAGSETQYF.

The chain recombines TRBV4-1 with TRBJ2-7; D may be TRBD1 (6 bases). This CDR3 contains 15 residues. The ends were cut back, 1 base at V and 0 bases at J, with 10 bases in the middle. Per the germline V gene, CDR1 is MGHRA and CDR2 is YSYEKL. The CDR3 here is CASSQVRDNSYEQYF. CDR3 DNA sequence: TGCGCCAGCAGCCAAGTTAGGGACAACTCCTACGAGCAGTACTTC.

The genes are TRBV6-5 and TRBJ1-2, with no clear D. The germline V gene encodes CDR1 MNHEY and CDR2 SVGAGI. V dropped 10 bases and J dropped 9 bases, with 18 bases sitting between them. This CDR3 has 12 amino acids. CDR3 nucleotides: TGTGCCACTCGGGAGCTGTCAGGCCGCTACACCTTC. The encoded protein is CATRELSGRYTF.

The chain combines TRBV20-1 with TRBJ1-1; D unresolved. The CDR3 loop spans 11 amino acids. The ends were cut back, 3 bases at V and 6 bases at J, with 8 bases in the middle. Germline-derived CDR1 and CDR2 are DFQATT and SNEGSKA (reference sequence). The chain's CDR3 is CSASLKAEAFF. CDR3 bases: TGCAGTGCTAGCTTGAAGGCTGAAGCTTTCTTT.

This clone has just a few counts. The chain combines TRBV7-6 with TRBJ2-3; D is unclear. Germline V gene data show CDR1 as SGHVS and CDR2 as FNYEAQ. The CDR3 spans 14 residues. V was trimmed by 5 bases and J by 0 bases, leaving 9 bases between them. Here the CDR3 reads CASSPPDSTDTQYF. The CDR3 nucleotides are TGTGCCAGCAGCCCCCCGGACAGCACAGATACGCAGTATTTT.